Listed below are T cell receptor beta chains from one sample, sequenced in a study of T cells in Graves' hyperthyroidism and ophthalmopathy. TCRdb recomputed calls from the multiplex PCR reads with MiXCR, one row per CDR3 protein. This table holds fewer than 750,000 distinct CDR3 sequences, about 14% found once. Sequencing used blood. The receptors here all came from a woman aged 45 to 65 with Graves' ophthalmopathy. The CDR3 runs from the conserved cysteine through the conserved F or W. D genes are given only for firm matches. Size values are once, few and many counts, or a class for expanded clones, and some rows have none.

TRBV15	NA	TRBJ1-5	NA	CATSRDPSNQPQHF	TGTGCCACCAGCAGAGATCCCAGCAATCAGCCCCAGCATTTT
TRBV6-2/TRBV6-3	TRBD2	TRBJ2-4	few	CASSQGTSGSSIQYF	TGTGCCAGCAGCCAAGGGACTAGCGGGAGTTCCATTCAGTACTTC
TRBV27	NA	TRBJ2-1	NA	CASSLVDLPNNEQFF	TGTGCCAGCAGTTTAGTCGACCTCCCGAACAATGAGCAGTTCTTC
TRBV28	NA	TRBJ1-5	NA	CASSPGPWNQPQHF	TGTGCCAGCAGTCCTGGGCCCTGGAATCAGCCCCAGCATTTT
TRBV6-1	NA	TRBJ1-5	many	CATSEVWGNQPQHF	TGTGCCACCTCGGAGGTATGGGGCAATCAGCCCCAGCATTTT
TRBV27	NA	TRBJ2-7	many	CASSSYGTQQYF	TGTGCCAGCAGTTCTTATGGGACACAGCAGTACTTC
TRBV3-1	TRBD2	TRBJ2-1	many	CASSHLLAGVAEQFF	TGTGCCAGCAGCCATCTCCTAGCGGGAGTGGCTGAGCAGTTCTTC
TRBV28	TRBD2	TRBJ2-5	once	CASSSSGSVEETQYF	TGTGCCAGCAGTTCTAGCGGGAGTGTAGAAGAGACCCAGTACTTC
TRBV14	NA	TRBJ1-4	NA	CASSSTGNLMKNLFF	TGTGCCAGCAGCTCTACAGGGAACTTAATGAAAAATCTGTTTTTT
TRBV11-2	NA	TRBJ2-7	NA	CASSLHSTPPSYEQYF	TGTGCCAGCAGCTTACACTCAACACCTCCCTCCTACGAGCAGTACTTC
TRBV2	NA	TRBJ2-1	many	CASTPTSSNEQFF	TGTGCCAGCACTCCGACCTCCAGCAATGAGCAGTTCTTC
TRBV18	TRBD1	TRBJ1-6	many	CASSPRAGTGESLHF	TGTGCCAGCTCACCACGGGCCGGGACAGGGGAATCCCTCCACTTT
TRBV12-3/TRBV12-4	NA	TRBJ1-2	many	CASSYKGVTGYTF	TGTGCCAGCAGTTATAAGGGAGTGACTGGCTACACCTTC
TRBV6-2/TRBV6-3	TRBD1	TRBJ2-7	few	CASSYSSPGQRGEQYF	TGTGCCAGCAGTTACTCCTCGCCGGGACAGCGAGGCGAGCAGTACTTC
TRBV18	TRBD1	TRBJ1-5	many	CASSPDRGQGNQPQHF	TGTGCCAGCTCACCGGACAGGGGGCAAGGGAATCAGCCCCAGCATTTT
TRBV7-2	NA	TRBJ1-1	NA	CASSLLSQGSKAFF	TGTGCCAGCAGCTTATTGTCCCAGGGTTCTAAAGCTTTCTTT